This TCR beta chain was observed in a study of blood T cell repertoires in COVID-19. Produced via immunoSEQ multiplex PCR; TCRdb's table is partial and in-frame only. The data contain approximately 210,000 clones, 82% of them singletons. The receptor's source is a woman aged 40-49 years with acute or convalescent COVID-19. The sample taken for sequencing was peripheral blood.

Here the CDR3 DNA reads TGTGCCAGCAGCTTACGGGAAGGGACTGAAGCTTTCTTT. This codes for CASSLREGTEAFF. The chain has TRBV7-9 and TRBJ1-1; D is uncertain. This CDR3 spans 13 amino acids. The germline V gene encodes CDR1 SEHNR and CDR2 FQNEAQ (reference sequence). V was shortened by 2 bases and J by 5 bases, with 9 bases between the two germline ends.